What follows are 11 T cell receptor beta chains derived from one specimen sequenced in a study of blood T cell repertoires in COVID-19. Measured with immunoSEQ multiplex PCR; TCRdb has only the in-frame clones, and not every one. The top ten clones hold approximately 11% of a sample with roughly 46,000 clones, around nine tenths of them seen once. Sequencing was performed on peripheral blood. The receptors shown here come from a human donor with active COVID-19. The donor label of this sample is uncertain.

On this clone itself: The germline gene is not matched at one end of the junction; a read error may be the cause. The CDR3 is CASSHGGDEIF. The CDR3 region has the DNA TGTGCCAGCAGCCACGGAGGGGACGAGATTTTT. The chain is built from TRBV3-1 (or the pseudogene TRBV3-2) and TRBJ1-4, with D tentatively TRBD1 (5 bases). Germline V CDR1 and CDR2: LGHDT, YNNKEL (reference sequence). This CDR3 comprises 11 residues.

This clone has just a few counts. The chain has TRBV13 and TRBJ1-1, with 8 bases aligning to TRBD1. The CDR3 runs 12 residues. With V trimmed by 5 bases and J by 10 bases, 6 bases remained unmatched. CDR1 is PRHDT and CDR2 is FYEKMQ in the germline V gene (reference sequence). CDR3 loop: CASSPNRGGAFF. In DNA, the CDR3 is TGTGCCAGCAGCCCTAACAGGGGGGGAGCTTTCTTT.

V usage is TRBV6-5 and J usage is TRBJ2-1; D is perhaps TRBD2 (7 bases). The V gene lost 6 bases and the J gene lost 12 bases, with 24 bases spanning the gap. Germline V gene data show CDR1 as MNHEY and CDR2 as SVGAGI. CDR3 length: 15 residues. The CDR3 nucleotides are TGTGCCAGCAGACGAGGGGGGGCCCTGTTGTTTGTGCAGTTCTTC. It encodes CASRRGGALLFVQFF.

The genes are TRBV11-3 and TRBJ2-3; D is unresolved. The CDR3 has 16 residues. Trimming removed 5 bases at V and 4 bases at J, with 19 bases between. CDR1 and CDR2 from the germline V gene are SGHNT and YENEEA. The CDR3 DNA is TGTGCCAGCAGCCCGCGACACGCGCAGTCCCCAGATACGCAGTATTTT. Protein product: CASSPRHAQSPDTQYF. Looking up the rest from reference TRBV11-3 and TRBJ2-3 gives the full variable domain: EAGVVQSPRYKIIEKKQPVAFWCNPISGHNTLYWYLQNLGQGPELLIRYENEEAVDDSQLPKDRFSAERLKGVDSTLKIQPAELGDSAVYLCASSPRHAQSPDTQYFGPGTRLTVL.

The chain employs TRBV10-3 and TRBJ2-3; D gene uncertain. V lost 8 bases, J lost 2 bases, and 11 bases lay in between. CDR3 size: 13 residues. The germline gives CDR1 ENHRY, CDR2 SYGVKD. The CDR3 DNA reads TGTGCCATCTCTCGCGGTAACACAGATACGCAGTATTTT. As protein: CAISRGNTDTQYF.

The chain carries TRBV4-1 and TRBJ1-1; the match to TRBD1 covers 7 bases. This CDR3 is built from 18 residues. CDR1 and CDR2 (germline): MGHRA, YSYEKL. With V trimmed by 5 bases and J by 2 bases, 17 bases remained unmatched. CDR3 DNA: TGCGCCAGCAGCGATTTACCCGCCGGGACAGCCGCTAACACTGAAGCTTTCTTT. Protein sequence: CASSDLPAGTAANTEAFF.

The chain combines TRBV12-5 with TRBJ1-5; 7 bases are shared with TRBD1. The CDR3 has 13 residues. CDR1 LGHNT and CDR2 FRNRAP come from the germline V gene. The V and J ends lost 1 base and 7 bases, in that order; junction bases with no gene match: 1. The CDR3 DNA follows: TGTGCTAGTGGTTTGGAGGGGGCACAGCCCCAGCATTTT. It encodes CASGLEGAQPQHF.

The rearrangement joins TRBV6-1 to TRBJ2-5; 14 bases are shared with TRBD2. Germline values: CDR1 MNHNS, CDR2 SASEGT. The CDR3 loop spans 16 amino acids. V dropped 1 base and J dropped 5; count of bases not matched to a gene: 3. Written as DNA, the CDR3 is TGTGCCAGCAGTGAAGTGTGGACTAGCGGGAGGGAGACCCAGTACTTC. Its protein product is CASSEVWTSGRETQYF.

This clone was seen just once. V is TRBV11-1 and J is TRBJ2-7; D is undetermined. The germline gives CDR1 SGHAT, CDR2 FQDESV (reference sequence). This CDR3 region has 15 residues. The V and J ends lost 3 bases and 3 bases respectively, with 15 bases between them. CDR3 coding DNA: TGTGCCAGCAGCTTCGCGGTGAATCCCTACTACGAGCAGTACTTC. This encodes CASSFAVNPYYEQYF.

The chain combines TRBV29-1 with TRBJ1-1; TRBD1 might be the D (5 bases). V dropped 4 bases and J dropped 0 bases, with 15 bases sitting between them. Germline V gene data show CDR1 as SQVTM and CDR2 as ANQGSEA. The CDR3 covers 15 residues. In DNA, the CDR3 is TGCAGCGTTGCTGGGGGGTGGGGGATGAACACTGAAGCTTTCTTT. This translates into CSVAGGWGMNTEAFF.

The rearrangement uses TRBV11-2 and TRBJ2-7; possibly TRBD2 for D (5 bases). Germline-derived CDR1 and CDR2 are SGHAT and FQNNGV. This CDR3 is built from 16 residues. V lost 5 bases and J 4 bases, leaving 21 bases between the germline ends. As DNA, the CDR3 is TGTGCCAGCAGCCGAATAGGACTGGAAGGAAGGTACGAGCAGTACTTC. As protein: CASSRIGLEGRYEQYF.